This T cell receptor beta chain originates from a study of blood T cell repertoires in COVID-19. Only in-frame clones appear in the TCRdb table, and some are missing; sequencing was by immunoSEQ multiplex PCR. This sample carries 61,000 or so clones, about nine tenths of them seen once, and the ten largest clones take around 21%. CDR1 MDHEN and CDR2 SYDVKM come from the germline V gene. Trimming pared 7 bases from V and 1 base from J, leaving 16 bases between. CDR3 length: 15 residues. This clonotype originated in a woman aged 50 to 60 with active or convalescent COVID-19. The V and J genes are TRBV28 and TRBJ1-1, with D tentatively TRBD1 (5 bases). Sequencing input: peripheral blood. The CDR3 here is CASTEIPGENTEAFF. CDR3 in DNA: TGTGCCAGCACCGAAATCCCGGGGGAGAACACTGAAGCTTTCTTT.